Listed below are T cell receptor beta chains from one sample, sequenced in a study of CD8 T cells in Susac syndrome. In TCRdb, the immunoSEQ multiplex PCR reads were re-called with MiXCR into one record per CDR3 protein. This table has 350,000 to 550,000 distinct CDR3 sequences, approximately 85% appearing once. The specimen was CD8+ T cells from PBMCs. The source is a human donor with multiple sclerosis. The CDR3 runs from the conserved cysteine through the conserved F or W. Fields, in order: V gene, clone size, D gene, J gene, CDR3 DNA, CDR3 protein. A D gene is named only where the DNA matches it firmly. Clone size is shown for a subset of rows, as once, few, many or a class of expanded clone.

TRBV6-5	-	-	TRBJ2-3	TGTGCCAGCAGCTCTACCTCAGGCTCGGCGCAGTATTTT	CASSSTSGSAQYF
TRBV9	-	-	TRBJ2-7	TGTGCCAGCAGCCAGGGGGGTATTCCCTACGAGCAGTACTTC	CASSQGGIPYEQYF
TRBV5-1	once	-	TRBJ2-2	TGCGCCAGCAGCTTGGTTCGTAGCTACACCGGGGAGCTGTTTTTT	CASSLVRSYTGELFF
TRBV27	-	-	TRBJ1-2	TGTGCCAGCAGTCCCGGGGTGCACTATGGCTACACCTTC	CASSPGVHYGYTF
TRBV4-1	-	TRBD2	TRBJ2-1	TGCGCCAGCAGTCGGACTAGCGGGGAGAACAATGAGCAGTTCTTC	CASSRTSGENNEQFF
TRBV24-1	-	TRBD1	TRBJ1-5	TGTGCCACCTCGGACAGGTTTAGCAATCAGCCCCAGCATTTT	CATSDRFSNQPQHF
TRBV3-1	-	-	TRBJ2-2	TGTGCCAGCAGCTTACAAGGTCCAGGCTACGGGGAGCTGTTTTTT	CASSLQGPGYGELFF
TRBV28	few	-	TRBJ2-7	TGTGCCAGCAGTTTACAGGGGTTGCACGAGCAGTACTTC	CASSLQGLHEQYF
TRBV20-1	-	-	TRBJ2-2	TGCAGTGCTAGAGAGTTTGGTACCGGGGAGCTGTTTTTT	CSAREFGTGELFF
TRBV12-3/TRBV12-4	-	TRBD1	TRBJ2-2	TGTGCCAGCAGTCTAAACAGGGGGTACACCGGGGAGCTGTTTTTT	CASSLNRGYTGELFF
TRBV5-5	-	-	TRBJ2-6	TGTGCCAGCAGCGGAGGAGGGGCTGGGGCCAACGTCCTGACTTTC	CASSGGGAGANVLTF
TRBV7-7	once	TRBD1	TRBJ2-7	TGTGCCAGCAGCCACGGGACAGGGGACTCCTACGAGCAGTACTTC	CASSHGTGDSYEQYF
TRBV27	-	-	TRBJ2-3	TGTGCCAGCAGTTTGCCTAGTCCATCTAGCACAGATACGCAGTATTTT	CASSLPSPSSTDTQYF
TRBV6-1	-	-	TRBJ2-5	TGTGCCAGCAAAAGCGCCCAACAAGAGACCCAGTACTTC	CASKSAQQETQYF